Presented here are 17 T cell receptor beta chains from one specimen sequenced in a study of blood T cell repertoires in COVID-19 (dated by TCRdb to 2020 to 2022). The library was produced with the immunoSEQ multiplex PCR assay. The source is immuneACCESS, and TCRdb retained only in-frame sequences with V and J called. Part of the clones is not carried over; for the studies checked, unresolved V genes explain less than half of this, and the remainder is unexplained. For this sample the table gives 200,000 to 250,000 clones, of which about 86% were detected only once. The ten largest make up approximately 3% of the sample. Source material: PBMCs or T cells enriched from blood (not recorded which). The receptors here all came from a woman in her 50s in a cohort exposed to, infected with or recovered from COVID-19 (not recorded which).

The genes are TRBV7-8 and TRBJ2-1, with D uncertain. CDR3 size: 13 residues. Trimming pared 5 bases from V and 6 bases from J, leaving 11 bases between. From germline, CDR1 is SGHVS and CDR2 FQNEAQ. CDR3 bases: TGTGCCAGCAGCCCAGATCGAACCAATGAGCAGTTCTTC. Protein: CASSPDRTNEQFF.

The chain has TRBV7-3 and TRBJ2-5; possibly TRBD2 for D (5 bases). Germline lookup yields CDR1 SGHTA and CDR2 FQGTGA. CDR3 size: 14 residues. V lost 1 base and J lost 4, with 10 bases in between. CDR3 loop: CASSLIGGGETQYF. The CDR3 DNA is TGTGCCAGCAGCTTAATTGGAGGAGGAGAGACCCAGTACTTC.

This rearrangement joins TRBV25-1 to TRBJ2-1; 7 nucleotides match TRBD2. Germline-derived CDR1 and CDR2 are MGHDK and SYGVNS. The CDR3 totals 12 residues. The J segment lost 10 bases and the V segment lost 10 bases, leaving 10 bases of the junction unmatched. The CDR3 nucleotides read TGTGCCACCAACGGGGGGACCCCGGAGCAGTTCTTC. Its protein is CATNGGTPEQFF. The whole variable domain, filled in from reference TRBV25-1 and TRBJ2-1, reads EADIYQTPRYLVIGTGKKITLECSQTMGHDKMYWYQQDPGMELHLIHYSYGVNSTEKGDLSSESTVSRIRTEHFPLTLESARPSHTSQYLCATNGGTPEQFFGPGTRLTVL.

The J gene is TRBJ1-6, the V gene TRBV14; D unclear. The V end was cut by 0 bases, the J end by 10 bases, with 10 bases between. This CDR3 comprises 14 residues. Per the germline V gene, CDR1 is SGHDN and CDR2 is FVKESK. CDR3 protein: CASSQESVVSPLHF. CDR3 sequence (DNA): TGTGCCAGCAGCCAAGAATCAGTTGTCTCACCCCTCCACTTT.

V and J are TRBV2 and TRBJ1-5; 9 nucleotides align to TRBD1. The junction had 7 bases not matched to a gene; V was cut back by 6 bases and J by 7 bases. Looked up from germline, CDR1 is SNHLY and CDR2 is FYNNEI. The CDR3 length is 14 residues. CDR3 amino acids: CASRKDRGGQPQHF. CDR3 DNA sequence: TGTGCCAGCAGAAAAGACAGGGGGGGACAGCCCCAGCATTTT.

V is TRBV18 and J is TRBJ1-2; weak D call: TRBD1 (5 bases). The CDR3 sequence is 15 residues long. The V and J ends lost 0 bases and 3 bases respectively, with 11 bases between them. In germline, CDR1 is KGHSH, CDR2 LQKENI. The CDR3 DNA is TGTGCCAGCTCACCACCGGCCCAGGGTGACTATGGCTACACCTTC. It is translated as CASSPPAQGDYGYTF.

V usage is TRBV3-1 (or the pseudogene TRBV3-2) and J usage is TRBJ1-1, with D uncertain. Germline V gene lookup returns CDR1 LGHDT and CDR2 YNNKEL (reference sequence). The CDR3 extends over 13 amino acids. V was cut by 1 base and J by 7 bases, with 10 bases left in between. CDR3 amino acids: CASSQAEQVEAFF. The CDR3, as DNA: TGTGCCAGCAGCCAAGCCGAGCAGGTTGAAGCTTTCTTT.

The chain links TRBV14 to TRBJ2-3, with D unclear. Germline V gene data show CDR1 as SGHDN and CDR2 as FVKESK. Deletions cut 2 bases from V and 7 bases from J, with 7 bases between. This CDR3 contains 12 residues. CDR3 nucleotide sequence: TGTGCCAGCAGCCAATTTTCAAATACGCAGTATTTT. Protein product: CASSQFSNTQYF.

The CDR3 DNA reads as TGTGCCAGCAGCGTAGGGACAGGGGGCACTGAAGCTTTCTTT. It codes for CASSVGTGGTEAFF. V and J are TRBV7-2 and TRBJ1-1, with 11 bases aligning to TRBD1. With V trimmed by 5 bases and J by 4 bases, 3 bases remained unmatched. In germline, CDR1 is SGHTA, CDR2 FQGNSA. The CDR3 extends over 14 amino acids. Full variable domain (missing parts from reference TRBV7-2 and TRBJ1-1): GAGVSQSPSNKVTEKGKDVELRCDPISGHTALYWYRQSLGQGLEFLIYFQGNSAPDKSGLPSDRFSAERTGGSVSTLTIQRTQQEDSAVYLCASSVGTGGTEAFFGQGTRLTVV.

The rearrangement links TRBV18 to TRBJ1-2; 7 bases fit TRBD1. The J segment lost 8 bases and the V segment lost 5 bases, leaving 2 bases of the junction unmatched. The germline CDR1 and CDR2 sequences are KGHSH and LQKENI. This CDR3 is 11 amino acids long. In nucleotides, the CDR3 is TGTGCCAGCTCATCGGACAGGGGCTACACCTTC. Protein: CASSSDRGYTF.

The rearrangement joins TRBV4-3 to TRBJ2-7; perhaps TRBD2 as D (6 bases). The CDR3 is 15 residues long. Germline-derived CDR1 and CDR2 are LGHNA and YSLEER. V dropped 0 bases and J dropped 3 bases, with 12 bases sitting between them. CDR3 amino acids: CASSQDLEGFYEQYF. The CDR3 DNA reads TGCGCCAGCAGCCAAGATTTGGAGGGATTCTACGAGCAGTACTTC.

The chain recombines TRBV28 with TRBJ2-7; 10 bases are a match to TRBD2. The CDR3 is made up of 16 amino acids. The J segment lost 0 bases and the V segment lost 9 bases, leaving 11 bases of the junction unmatched. CDR1 and CDR2 (germline): MDHEN, SYDVKM. CDR3 DNA sequence: TGTGCCAGTAGGCGAGGACTAGCGGAAAGCTCCTACGAGCAGTACTTC. Encoded protein: CASRRGLAESSYEQYF.

This chain joins TRBV18 and TRBJ2-7; 14 bases agree with TRBD2. V dropped 3 bases and J dropped 4; count of bases not matched to a gene: 2. The CDR3 extends over 15 amino acids. The germline V gene encodes CDR1 KGHSH and CDR2 LQKENI. The CDR3: CASSPGTSGGYEQYF. The CDR3 DNA reads TGTGCCAGCTCACCCGGGACTAGCGGGGGTTACGAGCAGTACTTC.

The chain is built from TRBV27 and TRBJ1-2, with a tentative D call TRBD1 (6 bases). Trimming left V 3 bases short and J 1 base short, with 15 bases between. Germline CDR1 MNHEY, CDR2 SMNVEV (reference sequence). The CDR3 extends over 16 amino acids. The CDR3 region has the DNA TGTGCCAGCAGTTTGAAAGACAGGCCGGGTAACTATGGCTACACCTTC. Protein sequence: CASSLKDRPGNYGYTF.

V usage is TRBV19 and J usage is TRBJ1-1; D is unclear. V was clipped by 5 bases and J by 11 bases, with 15 bases between them. Germline CDR1 is LNHDA and CDR2 is SQIVND (reference sequence). The CDR3 loop spans 12 amino acids. CDR3 DNA sequence: TGTGCCAGTAGTCTAGCGGGTCTGGCGGCTTTCTTT. Residues: CASSLAGLAAFF.

The J gene is TRBJ1-5, the V gene TRBV30, with 7 nucleotides matching TRBD1. This CDR3 contains 12 residues. In germline, CDR1 is GTSNPN, CDR2 SVGIG (reference sequence). With 1 base clipped from V and 13 bases from J, the junction kept 7 bases outside the gene matches. CDR3 DNA sequence: TGTGCCTGGAGTGACGACAGGGCGACTCAGCATTTT. This gives the protein CAWSDDRATQHF. Variable domain in full (rest from reference TRBV30 and TRBJ1-5): SQTIHQWPATLVQPVGSPLSLECTVEGTSNPNLYWYRQAAGRGLQLLFYSVGIGQISSEVPQNLSASRPQDRQFILSSKKLLLSDSGFYLCAWSDDRATQHFGDGTRLSIL.

J is TRBJ1-1 and V is TRBV30, with D tentatively TRBD1 (6 bases). V lost 5 bases to trimming and J lost 4 bases, with 17 bases between them. Germline CDR1 reads GTSNPN; CDR2 reads SVGIG (reference sequence). This CDR3 is 14 amino acids long. The CDR3 DNA is TGTGCCTGGGGCTTTATGGGGGCGGGCACTGAAGCTTTCTTT. It codes for CAWGFMGAGTEAFF.